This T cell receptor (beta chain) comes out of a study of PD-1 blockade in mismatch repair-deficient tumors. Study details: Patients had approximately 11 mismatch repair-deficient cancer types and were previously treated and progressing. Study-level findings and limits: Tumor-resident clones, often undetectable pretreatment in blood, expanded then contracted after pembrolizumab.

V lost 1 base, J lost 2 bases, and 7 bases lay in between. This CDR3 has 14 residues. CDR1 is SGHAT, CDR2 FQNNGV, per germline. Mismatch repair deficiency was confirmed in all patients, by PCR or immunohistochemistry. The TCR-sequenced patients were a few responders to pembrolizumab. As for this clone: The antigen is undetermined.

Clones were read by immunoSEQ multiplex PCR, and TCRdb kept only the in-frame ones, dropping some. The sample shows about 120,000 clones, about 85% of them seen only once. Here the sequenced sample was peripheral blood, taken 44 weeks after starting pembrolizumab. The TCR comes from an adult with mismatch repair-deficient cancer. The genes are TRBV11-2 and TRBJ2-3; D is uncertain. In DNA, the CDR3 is TGTGCCAGCAGCTTAGCGGAGATCACAGATACGCAGTATTTT. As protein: CASSLAEITDTQYF.